This TCR beta chain was retrieved from a study of OX40 agonist ivuxolimab in advanced cancers. Study in general: Of the participants, around 39% had some prior anti-PD-1, anti-PD-L1 or anti-CTLA-4 therapy, which was allowed.

The repertoire was sequenced with immunoSEQ multiplex PCR; TCRdb's copy has only in-frame clones and lacks some. The data show about 47,000 clones, 70% to 90% seen once. A word on this clone: Its antigen remains unknown.

Overall study findings and caveats: Relative to CD4+ cells, CD8+ T cells on average had more expanded clones.

Exclusion applied to patients with autoimmune disease history or systemic immunosuppression. Trimming removed 5 bases at V and 2 bases at J, with 15 bases between. Germline V gene lookup returns CDR1 LNHNV and CDR2 YYDKDF (reference sequence). The CDR3 has 15 amino acids. The sequenced sample was CD4+ or CD8+ T cells sorted from blood, obtained in a trial of the OX40 agonist ivuxolimab. The chain couples TRBV15 to TRBJ1-2; D is uncertain. The receptor comes from an adult with an advanced solid tumor such as melanoma, head and neck, liver or kidney cancer. The CDR3 protein is CATSRSERVNYGYTF. In DNA form, the CDR3 reads TGTGCCACCAGCCGGAGTGAGAGGGTGAACTATGGCTACACCTTC.